A single sample is the source of the 26 T cell receptor beta chains below, sequenced in a study of beta chain features in type 1 diabetes. Of the isolated RNA, all was reverse transcribed, and so the sequenced material was expressed TCRB transcripts. Produced via immunoSEQ multiplex PCR; TCRdb's table is partial and in-frame only. The profile covers 850,000 to 900,000 clones, with roughly 16% appearing a single time and roughly 0.025% taken by the ten largest. The sequenced material came from naive CD4+ T cells from blood. The receptors originated from a woman younger than 30 in good health.

V and J are TRBV2 and TRBJ2-2; no reliable D call. The CDR3 extends over 13 amino acids. Between the trimmed V and J ends, which lost 5 bases and 3 bases, there was a span of 7 bases. The germline gives CDR1 SNHLY, CDR2 FYNNEI. CDR3 residues: CASSRRDTGELFF. As DNA, the CDR3 is TGTGCCAGCAGTCGAAGGGACACCGGGGAGCTGTTTTTT.

This clone showed up just a few times. J is TRBJ2-3 and V is TRBV27; D possibly matches TRBD1 or TRBD2 (5 bases each). The V and J ends lost 2 bases and 4 bases respectively, with 13 bases between them. The CDR3 is 15 residues long. CDR1 MNHEY and CDR2 SMNVEV come from the germline V gene (reference sequence). CDR3 DNA: TGTGCCAGCAGTTTAACTTGGCTGGGGGCAGATACGCAGTATTTT. Translated: CASSLTWLGADTQYF.

This clone has a handful of counts. Other nucleotide sequences in the sample specify the same CDR3. The chain combines TRBV5-4 with TRBJ1-1; possible D gene TRBD1, 5 bases. The CDR3 is 13 amino acids. Germline CDR1 SGHNT, CDR2 YYREEE (reference sequence). With 0 bases removed from V and 3 bases from J, the gap between germline ends came to 6 bases. The CDR3 DNA reads as TGTGCCAGCAGCTTGGTAGGGGACACTGAAGCTTTCTTT. Protein: CASSLVGDTEAFF.

The chain is built from TRBV28 and TRBJ1-1; TRBD1 matches at 9 bases. The CDR3 sequence is 15 residues long. Germline trimming cut 6 bases from V and 10 bases from J; bases unmatched to any gene: 15. The germline CDR1 and CDR2 sequences are MDHEN and SYDVKM. CDR3 region: CASRDTGGANLSAFF. The CDR3 DNA follows: TGTGCCAGCAGGGATACAGGGGGCGCGAACTTGTCAGCTTTCTTT. Filled out from reference TRBV28 and TRBJ1-1, the complete variable domain reads DVKVTQSSRYLVKRTGEKVFLECVQDMDHENMFWYRQDPGLGLRLIYFSYDVKMKEKGDIPEGYSVSREKKERFSLILESASTNQTSMYLCASRDTGGANLSAFFGQGTRLTVV.

The gene calls are TRBV7-3 and TRBJ2-3; 8 bases map to TRBD1. The CDR3 is 15 residues long. Germline lookup yields CDR1 SGHTA and CDR2 FQGTGA. Trimming took 3 bases from V and 2 from J; bases not matched to a gene: 4. The chain's CDR3 is CASSFGQGNTDTQYF. The CDR3 nucleotides read TGTGCCAGCAGCTTTGGACAGGGAAACACAGATACGCAGTATTTT.

This clone was seen only a few times. The V gene is TRBV5-1, the J gene TRBJ2-7; 12 bases line up with TRBD2. V was pared by 4 bases and J by 0 bases, with 11 bases of the junction left unmatched. The CDR3 length is 18 residues. Germline CDR1 and CDR2: SGHRS and YFSETQ. The CDR3 loop is CASSRRRGLAGFSYEQYF. The CDR3 DNA reads TGCGCCAGCAGCCGGCGCAGAGGACTAGCGGGGTTCTCCTACGAGCAGTACTTC.

This clone was seen only once. The chain joins TRBV5-1 to TRBJ1-4, with TRBD1 matching over 9 bases. The CDR3 runs 15 residues. V shed 2 bases, J shed 8 bases, and the junction held 7 bases outside the gene matches. Germline CDR1 and CDR2: SGHRS and YFSETQ. This CDR3 is CASSLAGTGNEKLFF. CDR3 sequence (DNA): TGCGCCAGCAGCTTAGCCGGGACAGGGAACGAAAAACTGTTTTTT. The variable domain in full, with the rest retrieved from reference TRBV5-1 and TRBJ1-4, is KAGVTQTPRYLIKTRGQQVTLSCSPISGHRSVSWYQQTPGQGLQFLFEYFSETQRNKGNFPGRFSGRQFSNSRSEMNVSTLELGDSALYLCASSLAGTGNEKLFFGSGTQLSVL.

There are a few counts of this clone. This chain joins TRBV15 and TRBJ2-6, with TRBD2 matching over 7 bases. The CDR3 has 16 amino acids. V lost 2 bases to trimming and J lost 0 bases; unmatched junction nucleotides: 1. Germline lookup yields CDR1 LNHNV and CDR2 YYDKDF (reference sequence). Here the CDR3 reads CATSRRGDSGANVLTF. The CDR3 nucleotides read TGTGCCACCAGCAGACGGGGGGACTCTGGGGCCAACGTCCTGACTTTC.

This clone was seen only a few times. The genes are TRBV21-1 and TRBJ1-2. TRBV21-1 is shown as a pseudogene. The CDR3 has 11 residues. The CDR3 loop reads CATSRSCGYTF. Written as DNA, the CDR3 is TGTGCCACCTCTCGATCTTGTGGCTACACCTTC.

The V call is TRBV10-3, the J call TRBJ2-1; 7 bases match TRBD2. The CDR3 consists of 16 residues. With 10 bases clipped from V and 8 bases from J, the junction kept 20 bases outside the gene matches. The germline gives CDR1 ENHRY, CDR2 SYGVKD. DNA for the CDR3: TGTGCCACCCACGCCCACTCCGGACACCGGGGGGATGAGCAGTTCTTC. This codes for CATHAHSGHRGDEQFF.

The chain is built from TRBV13 and TRBJ2-1; 7 bases fit TRBD2. This CDR3 contains 15 residues. Germline CDR1 is PRHDT and CDR2 is FYEKMQ (reference sequence). The ends lost 5 bases at V and 8 bases at J; junction bases unmatched: 12. The CDR3, as DNA: TGTGCCAGCAGCCCCCGGACTAGTTTCCCCTATGAGCAGTTCTTC. As protein: CASSPRTSFPYEQFF.

The J gene is TRBJ1-1, the V gene TRBV15, with D uncertain. The CDR3 runs 13 residues. Between the trimmed V and J ends, which lost 0 bases and 11 bases, there was a span of 13 bases. Per the germline V gene, CDR1 is LNHNV and CDR2 is YYDKDF (reference sequence). The CDR3: CATSRDMDFSAFF. The CDR3 DNA sequence: TGTGCCACCAGCAGAGATATGGACTTCTCCGCTTTCTTT.

A note on this clone: This sample includes further DNA sequences coding for the same CDR3. This chain connects TRBV18 to TRBJ2-7, with D uncertain. CDR1 KGHSH and CDR2 LQKENI come from the germline V gene. V lost 3 bases and J 3 bases, leaving 6 bases between the germline ends. The CDR3 is made up of 12 amino acids. The CDR3 loop is CASSPGRYEQYF. The CDR3 nucleotides are TGTGCCAGCTCACCGGGCCGCTACGAGCAGTACTTC.

The chain uses TRBV28 and TRBJ2-1, with D possibly being TRBD2 (6 bases). With 6 bases removed from V and 4 bases from J, the gap between germline ends came to 16 bases. CDR1 is MDHEN, CDR2 SYDVKM, per germline. CDR3 length equals 15 residues. CDR3 residues: CASRAGSQGYNEQFF. CDR3 nucleotides: TGTGCCAGCAGGGCGGGGAGCCAGGGTTACAATGAGCAGTTCTTC.

The V and J genes are TRBV11-2 and TRBJ2-2, with 9 nucleotides matching TRBD1. CDR1 and CDR2 from the germline V gene are SGHAT and FQNNGV. The CDR3 extends over 16 amino acids. Unmatched junction bases numbered 10, after V lost 1 base and J lost 10 bases. CDR3 loop: CASSLAGTGKSTELFF. The CDR3 DNA reads TGTGCCAGCAGCTTAGCCGGGACAGGGAAGTCAACGGAGCTGTTTTTT.

The chain is built from TRBV4-3 and TRBJ2-7; D uncertain. This CDR3 region has 13 residues. The V gene lost 2 bases and the J gene lost 5 bases, with 10 bases spanning the gap. The germline V gene has CDR1 LGHNA and CDR2 YSLEER. This CDR3 is CASSQQLYHEQYF. In nucleotides, the CDR3 is TGCGCCAGCAGCCAACAGTTGTACCACGAGCAGTACTTC.

This chain connects TRBV7-2 to TRBJ2-5; 12 bases match TRBD1. The germline V gene has CDR1 SGHTA and CDR2 FQGNSA. The CDR3 spans 16 residues. After removal of 2 bases from V and 4 bases from J, the junction contained 5 bases not matched to a gene. CDR3 DNA: TGTGCCAGCAGCTTAAGCCGGGACAGGGGGCGAGAGACCCAGTACTTC. Encoded protein: CASSLSRDRGRETQYF.

This clone came up a few times. The chain employs TRBV6-6 and TRBJ2-7, with 7 bases fitting TRBD1. The length of the CDR3 is 13 residues. Germline V lookup: CDR1 MNHNY, CDR2 SVGAGI (reference sequence). V shed 10 bases and J 5 bases; nucleotides not matched to a gene: 11. CDR3 in amino acids: CAISGQAINEQYF. Written as DNA, the CDR3 is TGTGCCATCAGCGGACAGGCGATCAACGAGCAGTACTTC.

The rearrangement joins TRBV28 to TRBJ2-7, with D unresolved. Germline V gene sequence: CDR1 MDHEN, CDR2 SYDVKM. With 5 bases removed from V and 0 bases from J, the gap between germline ends came to 14 bases. The CDR3 has 15 amino acids. The CDR3 loop is CASSTATRNSYEQYF. The DNA of the CDR3 is TGTGCCAGCAGTACCGCGACCAGGAACTCCTACGAGCAGTACTTC.

The chain uses TRBV9 and TRBJ2-1; TRBD1 aligns across 12 bases. J was trimmed by 8 bases and V by 0 bases; bases with no gene match: 6. This CDR3 is built from 16 residues. Germline values: CDR1 SGDLS, CDR2 YYNGEE. CDR3 protein: CASSVGGTGGRYEQFF. DNA for the CDR3: TGTGCCAGCAGCGTAGGTGGGACAGGGGGCAGGTATGAGCAGTTCTTC.

The sample holds a few counts of this clone. The V and J genes are TRBV27 and TRBJ2-3; a possible D gene is TRBD1 (5 bases). CDR1 is MNHEY and CDR2 is SMNVEV in the germline V gene (reference sequence). V shed 1 base and J shed 3 bases, with 8 bases lying between them. The CDR3 extends over 14 amino acids. The CDR3 loop is CASSLYYRTDTQYF. The CDR3 region has the DNA TGTGCCAGCAGTTTATACTACAGGACAGATACGCAGTATTTT.

This clone occurred a few times. This chain uses TRBV15 with TRBJ2-2; D may match TRBD1 or TRBD2 (5 bases each). CDR1 and CDR2 (germline): LNHNV, YYDKDF (reference sequence). This CDR3 comprises 15 residues. Trimming cost V 2 bases and J 7 bases, with 14 bases left between them. The CDR3 reads CATSRYGAYGGELFF. CDR3 nucleotides: TGTGCCACCAGCAGATACGGGGCCTATGGCGGGGAGCTGTTTTTT.

This clone was observed a handful of times. V gene TRBV5-1 combines with J gene TRBJ2-2; TRBD2 matches at 10 bases. The length of the CDR3 is 17 residues. Germline values: CDR1 SGHRS, CDR2 YFSETQ. The trim removed 0 bases at V and 1 base at J, leaving 3 bases unmatched. The CDR3 bases are TGCGCCAGCAGCTTGGCCCGACTAGCGGGGAACACCGGGGAGCTGTTTTTT. Translated: CASSLARLAGNTGELFF. The full variable domain, rest sourced from reference TRBV5-1 and TRBJ2-2, is KAGVTQTPRYLIKTRGQQVTLSCSPISGHRSVSWYQQTPGQGLQFLFEYFSETQRNKGNFPGRFSGRQFSNSRSEMNVSTLELGDSALYLCASSLARLAGNTGELFFGEGSRLTVL.

This clone has more than one count but fewer than ten. The chain recombines TRBV2 with TRBJ2-1, with a weak D call TRBD2 (5 bases). The germline V and J ends were trimmed by 3 bases and 7 bases, with 22 bases remaining between them. This CDR3 is built from 17 residues. Germline values: CDR1 SNHLY, CDR2 FYNNEI. The CDR3 reads CASSDGVSQVVGNEQFF. For the CDR3, the DNA is TGTGCCAGCAGTGACGGGGTTTCCCAAGTGGTGGGGAATGAGCAGTTCTTC.

This chain links TRBV28 with TRBJ2-7; no reliable D call. Trimming stripped 2 bases from V and 3 bases from J, with 11 bases between. CDR3 length: 14 amino acids. Per germline, CDR1 MDHEN and CDR2 SYDVKM. The CDR3, as DNA: TGTGCCAGCAGTTTACCGGGCAGAAGCTACGAGCAGTACTTC. Residues: CASSLPGRSYEQYF.

In this sample, this clone turned up a few times. V usage is TRBV2 and J usage is TRBJ2-3; D is perhaps TRBD1 or TRBD2 (6 bases each). The germline V and J ends were trimmed by 4 bases and 0 bases, with 17 bases remaining between them. Germline CDR1 reads SNHLY; CDR2 reads FYNNEI. This CDR3 is 17 amino acids long. CDR3 nucleotides: TGTGCCAGCAGTGGAGGGGGGACTGCGTCTAGCACAGATACGCAGTATTTT. Translating it yields CASSGGGTASSTDTQYF.